This TCR beta chain is from a study of response to subunit inactivated influenza vaccine. TCRdb processed the RT-PCR reads anew with MiXCR; each CDR3 protein has one entry. Of about 540,000 distinct CDR3 sequences listed, roughly 23% are singletons. This clonotype was seen more than once but under ten times. These data also featured in a second study, about T cells expressing NK-cell markers. From that second work: Generation of TCR beta cDNA was performed by 5'RACE template switching incorporating UMIs. HCMV seropositivity marked seven of the eight sequenced donors; one was seronegative. Leadership of the CD3+CD56-NKG2C+ fraction also belonged to these clonotypes in a handful of donors. Evidence did not settle whether expanded NKG2C+ T cell clones targeted HCMV.

The TCR originated in a man over 45 who received an inactivated influenza vaccine. Here the sequenced sample was CD4+ T cells sorted from PBMCs, taken 11 to 12 days after vaccination.

The CDR3 bases are TGTGCCAGCAGTTTAACGGGAGCCCGGGGAAATACGCAGTATTTT. This sequence encodes CASSLTGARGNTQYF. J is TRBJ2-3 and V is TRBV28; a possible D gene is TRBD2 (6 bases). Germline V gene data show CDR1 as MDHEN and CDR2 as SYDVKM. V gave up 2 bases and J gave up 7 bases, with 16 bases separating them. The CDR3 length is 15 residues.